This T cell receptor beta chain was sequenced during a study of early T cells in non-severe SARS-CoV-2 infection. Looking at the study overall: Bulk RNA from unsorted whole blood was sequenced; chains were unpaired. Study results and limitations: The matching step, a VDJdb search, favored anti-spike CD8 responses and missed private and CD4 specificities.

The germline CDR1 and CDR2 sequences are SGHAT and FQNNGV. CDR3 size: 16 residues. With 0 bases removed from V and 7 bases from J, the gap between germline ends came to 19 bases. Individual cDNA molecules were tagged with unique molecular identifiers, the study reported. TCRdb re-called the 5' RACE reads with MiXCR, one entry per CDR3 protein. The table shows around 68,000 distinct CDR3 sequences, with around 6.5% occurring only once. This clonotype was counted many times. Its antigen remains unknown. Sequencing was performed on whole blood, taken at baseline. The chain is built from TRBV11-2 and TRBJ2-7; no definite D call. The TCR sequence derives from an adult who was a healthcare worker with PCR-confirmed SARS-CoV-2 infection or an uninfected control (not recorded which). The CDR3 sequence: CASSLDPWQGSWEQYF. The CDR3 bases are TGTGCCAGCAGCTTAGATCCTTGGCAAGGATCCTGGGAGCAGTACTTC.